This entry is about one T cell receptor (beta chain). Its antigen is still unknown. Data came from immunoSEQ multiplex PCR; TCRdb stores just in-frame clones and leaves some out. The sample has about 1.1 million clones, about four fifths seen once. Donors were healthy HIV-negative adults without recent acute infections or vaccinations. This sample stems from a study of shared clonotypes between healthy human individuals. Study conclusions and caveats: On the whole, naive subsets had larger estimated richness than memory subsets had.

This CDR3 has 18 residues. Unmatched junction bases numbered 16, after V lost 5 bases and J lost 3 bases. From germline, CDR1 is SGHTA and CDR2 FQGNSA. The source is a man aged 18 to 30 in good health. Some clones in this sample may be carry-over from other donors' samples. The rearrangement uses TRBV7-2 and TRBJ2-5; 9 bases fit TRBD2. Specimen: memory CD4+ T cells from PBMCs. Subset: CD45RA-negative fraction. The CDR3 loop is CASSPQLAGPFREETQYF. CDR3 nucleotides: TGTGCCAGCAGCCCACAACTAGCGGGTCCTTTTCGTGAAGAGACCCAGTACTTC.